This TCR beta chain was captured in a study of T cell repertoires in cytomegalovirus infection. Study-level background: Public signatures in TCR beta pointed to CMV infection and matching HLA type. Study-wide points: Totalled public TCR beta family frequency picked out people who carried CMV plus the relevant HLA.

CDR3 length: 16 residues. Trimming took 0 bases from V and 7 from J; bases not matched to a gene: 10. Germline CDR1 is LNHNV and CDR2 is YYDKDF (reference sequence). TCRdb reprocessed the reads with MiXCR, giving one entry per CDR3 protein. In the table there are some 440,000 distinct CDR3 sequences, roughly 30% of which are singletons. About this clonotype itself: Its matching antigen is unknown.

The material sequenced was PBMCs. The receptor's source is a human donor in good health (CMV status not recorded). Some clones in this sample may be carry-over from other donors' samples. The rearrangement links TRBV15 to TRBJ2-7, with 9 bases that match TRBD1. CDR3 sequence (DNA): TGTGCCACCAGCAGAGATCGGACAGGGGTGGAGGGGGAGCAGTACTTC. Its protein is CATSRDRTGVEGEQYF.